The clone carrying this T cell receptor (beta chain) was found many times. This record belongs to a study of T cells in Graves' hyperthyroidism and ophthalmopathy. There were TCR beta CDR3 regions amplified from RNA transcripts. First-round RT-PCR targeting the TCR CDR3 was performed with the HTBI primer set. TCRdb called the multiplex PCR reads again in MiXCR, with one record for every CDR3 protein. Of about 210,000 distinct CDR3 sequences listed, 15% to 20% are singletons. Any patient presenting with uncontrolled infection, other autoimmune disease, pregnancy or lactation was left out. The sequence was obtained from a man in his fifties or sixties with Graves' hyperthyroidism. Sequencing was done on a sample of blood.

The CDR3 sequence is CSARDWRDTEAFF. CDR3 DNA sequence: TGCAGTGCTAGAGATTGGAGGGACACTGAAGCTTTCTTT. V gene TRBV20-1 combines with J gene TRBJ1-1; D unclear. Deletions cut 0 bases from V and 3 bases from J, with 8 bases between. Germline V gene lookup returns CDR1 DFQATT and CDR2 SNEGSKA (reference sequence). This CDR3 spans 13 amino acids.